These T cell receptor beta chains were read from a single sample in a study of blood T cell repertoires in COVID-19. TCRdb's copy holds only in-frame clones and misses some; the assay was immunoSEQ multiplex PCR. This sample carries more than 150,000 clones, 84% of them seen once, and the ten largest clones take roughly 7.1%. Input material: peripheral blood. These TCRs come from a human donor in a cohort sampled during active COVID-19. Each CDR3 is given with its conserved first and last residue. A D gene is named only where the DNA matches it firmly. Not every row has a clone size; where given, it reads once, few, many or a size class.

D	size	V	J	CDR3	DNA
-	once	TRBV5-5	TRBJ2-1	CASSLRGSVSAYNEQFF	TGTGCCAGCAGCTTGAGGGGGTCAGTGTCCGCCTACAATGAGCAGTTCTTC
TRBD2	-	TRBV6-5	TRBJ2-7	CASSRGGSYEQYF	TGTGCCAGCTCCCGCGGGGGGTCCTACGAGCAGTACTTC
-	-	TRBV5-5	TRBJ2-2	CASSFRTTQTGELFF	TGTGCCAGCAGCTTTCGGACTACCCAAACCGGGGAGCTGTTTTTT
-	-	TRBV5-6	TRBJ2-7	CASSLGRGEQYF	TGTGCCAGCAGCTTGGGTCGGGGCGAGCAGTACTTC
TRBD2	-	TRBV30	TRBJ2-1	CAWSTMFLAGAGQFF	TGTGCCTGGAGTACCATGTTCCTAGCGGGGGCCGGGCAGTTCTTC
TRBD2	-	TRBV2	TRBJ2-1	CASLLLAGGPGEQFF	TGTGCCAGCTTATTGTTAGCGGGGGGGCCGGGTGAGCAGTTCTTC
TRBD2	-	TRBV6-5	TRBJ2-2	CASSYELAGGAGELFF	TGTGCCAGCAGTTATGAGCTAGCGGGGGGGGCCGGGGAGCTGTTTTTT
TRBD1	-	TRBV24-1	TRBJ2-3	CATSGGQGAADTQYF	TGTGCCACCAGTGGGGGACAGGGGGCGGCAGATACGCAGTATTTT
TRBD1	-	TRBV6-5	TRBJ1-2	CASSFNSGTGYGYTF	TGTGCCAGCAGTTTCAATTCCGGGACAGGATATGGCTACACCTTC
-	-	TRBV18	TRBJ1-4	CASSPGQHNTNEKLFF	TGTGCCAGCTCACCTGGACAGCATAACACTAATGAAAAACTGTTTTTT